This T cell receptor (beta chain) came from a study of T cells after yellow fever vaccination. Study-level points and caveats: Subsequent to the booster, the majority of primary-vaccination clones reappeared (96% CD4, about 90% CD8).

The germline CDR1 and CDR2 sequences are KGHSH and LQKENI. This CDR3 region has 15 residues. Trimming removed 3 bases from V and 7 bases from J; junction bases left unmatched: 9. Each CDR3 protein is one row after TCRdb ran MiXCR on the 5' RACE reads. There are 450,000 to 600,000 distinct CDR3 sequences in the sample; less than 20% occur only once, and 17% lies in the top ten. This clonotype was detected ten times or more. The antigen remains unidentified. This chain uses TRBV18 with TRBJ1-3; TRBD1 aligns across 7 bases. The receptor comes from a man younger than 35 who received the YFV17D yellow fever vaccine. The sample was PBMCs, taken 5 days after the first yellow fever vaccination. The CDR3 is CASSPNPTGRNTIYF. The CDR3 nucleotides read TGTGCCAGCTCACCGAACCCGACAGGGCGCAACACCATATATTTT.